The present T cell receptor beta chain was sequenced within a study of blood T cell repertoires in COVID-19. The V gene's germline CDR1 is SGHRS and CDR2 YFSETQ. The V segment lost 4 bases and the J segment 5 bases; nucleotides outside the gene matches: 7. CDR3 length equals 15 residues. Per the study methods: Nucleated cell counts were estimated from reference gene primer amplification. Here immunoSEQ multiplex PCR was the method, and the copy in TCRdb shows in-frame clones only, minus some. D and trimming come from the DNA, and the V and J calls and clone size come from that table. The sample holds 200,000 to 300,000 clones, 80% to 90% seen once.

The rearrangement joins TRBV5-1 to TRBJ1-4; 8 bases agree with TRBD1. This receptor was identified in a woman in her 70s with acute or convalescent COVID-19. Sample: peripheral blood. For the CDR3, the DNA is TGCGCCAGCAGCCCGGGACAGGCGAAAAATGAAAAACTGTTTTTT. Amino acids: CASSPGQAKNEKLFF.